Below are 32 T cell receptor beta chains sequenced from a single sample in a study of blood T cell repertoires in COVID-19. Sequenced by immunoSEQ multiplex PCR; TCRdb stores in-frame clones only, minus some. The sample has fewer than 350,000 clones, 80% to 90% seen once. Source material: peripheral blood. The receptors here all came from a woman aged 70-85 years with COVID-19, enrolled during active disease.

About this clone: Other nucleotide sequences from this sample produce the same CDR3. The CDR3 sequence: CASSLAGQGRSPLHF. CDR3 DNA: TGCGCCAGCAGCTTGGCCGGGCAGGGCAGGTCACCCCTCCACTTT. The chain couples TRBV5-1 to TRBJ1-6; D is possibly TRBD1 (5 bases). The V and J ends lost 0 bases and 10 bases respectively, with 14 bases between them. The germline gives CDR1 SGHRS, CDR2 YFSETQ. This CDR3 spans 15 amino acids.

The genes are TRBV10-3 and TRBJ2-1, with TRBD2 identical over 11 bases. Germline-derived CDR1 and CDR2 are ENHRY and SYGVKD. This CDR3 has 15 residues. The ends lost 6 bases at V and 10 bases at J; junction bases unmatched: 11. CDR3 protein: CAISPGSGGAQEQFF. The CDR3 DNA follows: TGTGCCATCAGCCCAGGTAGCGGGGGGGCACAGGAGCAGTTCTTC.

The chain links TRBV2 to TRBJ2-1, with TRBD1 matching 8 bases. This CDR3 contains 14 residues. V was clipped by 3 bases and J by 3 bases; unmatched bases: 1. Germline lookup yields CDR1 SNHLY and CDR2 FYNNEI. The DNA of the CDR3 is TGTGCCAGCAGTGATGGGACAGGCTACAATGAGCAGTTCTTC. This codes for CASSDGTGYNEQFF.

The gene calls are TRBV9 and TRBJ2-1; tentatively, D is TRBD2 (6 bases). The germline V gene has CDR1 SGDLS and CDR2 YYNGEE. The CDR3 consists of 14 residues. Between the trimmed V and J ends, which lost 4 bases and 6 bases, there was a span of 14 bases. CDR3 protein: CASSPGGLVNEQFF. The CDR3 region has the DNA TGTGCCAGCAGCCCAGGAGGGCTGGTCAATGAGCAGTTCTTC.

This chain connects TRBV6-5 to TRBJ1-5; the D gene is possibly TRBD1 (5 bases). CDR3 length: 14 residues. Between the trimmed V and J ends, which lost 6 bases and 6 bases, there was a span of 15 bases. CDR1 is MNHEY, CDR2 SVGAGI, per germline. CDR3 in DNA: TGTGCCAGCAGCTCAGGGTTTCTGGGTCAGCCCCAGCATTTT. Translation: CASSSGFLGQPQHF.

This rearrangement joins TRBV6-2 or TRBV6-3 to TRBJ1-5; D remains unclear. This CDR3 contains 15 residues. V was trimmed by 2 bases and J by 0 bases, leaving 8 bases between them. Germline V CDR1 and CDR2: MNHEY, SVGEGT. CDR3 amino acids: CASSYDAYSNQPQHF. For the CDR3, the DNA is TGTGCCAGCAGTTACGATGCGTATAGCAATCAGCCCCAGCATTTT.

The V and J genes are TRBV6-2 or TRBV6-3 and TRBJ2-5, with TRBD2 matching over 10 bases. The CDR3 totals 15 residues. The germline V gene encodes CDR1 MNHEY and CDR2 SVGEGT. With V trimmed by 6 bases and J by 3 bases, 7 bases remained unmatched. The chain's CDR3 is CASSPSGGVKETQYF. In DNA form, the CDR3 reads TGTGCCAGCAGCCCCAGCGGGGGGGTAAAAGAGACCCAGTACTTC.

The chain joins TRBV24-1 to TRBJ2-3; 10 bases map to TRBD1. The CDR3 is made up of 16 amino acids. The V gene end was trimmed by 5 bases and the J gene end by 4 bases; junction bases not matched to a gene: 8. Per the germline V gene, CDR1 is KGHDR and CDR2 is SFDVKD. Written as DNA, the CDR3 is TGTGCCACCAGTGGCCGGGACAGGGGATGGTCAGATACGCAGTATTTT. This encodes CATSGRDRGWSDTQYF.

The chain uses TRBV9 and TRBJ1-1, with unresolved D. Germline V CDR1 and CDR2: SGDLS, YYNGEE. The CDR3 loop spans 14 amino acids. V was trimmed by 0 bases and J by 1 base, leaving 7 bases between them. CDR3 amino acids: CASSVGLPNTEAFF. CDR3 coding DNA: TGTGCCAGCAGCGTAGGCCTACCGAACACTGAAGCTTTCTTT.

This chain uses TRBV7-9 with TRBJ2-2; the D gene is possibly TRBD2 (6 bases). Germline V CDR1 and CDR2: SEHNR, FQNEAQ (reference sequence). The CDR3 is made up of 17 amino acids. With 1 base removed from V and 2 bases from J, the gap between germline ends came to 14 bases. The CDR3, as DNA: TGTGCCAGCAGCTTAGTGGTGACTAGGGTAAACACCGGGGAGCTGTTTTTT. Its protein product is CASSLVVTRVNTGELFF.

The chain links TRBV20-1 to TRBJ2-7; TRBD2 matches 7 bases. V dropped 3 bases and J dropped 5; count of bases not matched to a gene: 7. The CDR3 consists of 13 residues. The germline gives CDR1 DFQATT, CDR2 SNEGSKA (reference sequence). CDR3 DNA: TGCAGTGCTAGTTCCGGGGGGTCGAACGAGCAGTACTTC. The encoded protein is CSASSGGSNEQYF.

This chain uses TRBV27 with TRBJ1-5; D gene ambiguous. V dropped 5 bases and J dropped 3 bases, with 17 bases sitting between them. This CDR3 comprises 16 residues. Germline lookup yields CDR1 MNHEY and CDR2 SMNVEV (reference sequence). CDR3: CASSRAWTGNNQPQHF. CDR3 nucleotides: TGTGCCAGCAGTAGGGCCTGGACTGGTAACAATCAGCCCCAGCATTTT.

This chain links TRBV19 with TRBJ1-2, with TRBD1 matching over 9 bases. CDR3 size: 13 residues. Germline V lookup: CDR1 LNHDA, CDR2 SQIVND (reference sequence). Trimming took 10 bases from V and 4 from J; bases not matched to a gene: 7. CDR3 coding DNA: TGTGCCACCCTACAGGGGGCGGCCTATGGCTACACCTTC. This gives the protein CATLQGAAYGYTF.

The V and J genes are TRBV12-2 and TRBJ1-2; the table's TRBD1 call for D was not verified on the DNA. TRBV12-2 is given as a pseudogene. The CDR3 runs to 18 residues. The CDR3 DNA is TGTGCAAGTCGCTTAGCTCTCCCCGACAGGGGGCGCGGGTATGGCTACACCTTC. Protein product: CASRLALPDRGRGYGYTF.

The V and J genes are TRBV7-9 and TRBJ1-1; D possibly corresponds to TRBD1 (5 bases). Deletions cut 1 base from V and 2 bases from J, with 8 bases between. Germline V gene sequence: CDR1 SEHNR, CDR2 FQNEAQ (reference sequence). This CDR3 region has 14 residues. This chain's CDR3 is CASSLEGINTEAFF. The CDR3 coding sequence is TGTGCCAGCAGCTTAGAGGGGATTAACACTGAAGCTTTCTTT. Drawing the rest from reference TRBV7-9 and TRBJ1-1, the complete variable domain is DTGVSQNPRHKITKRGQNVTFRCDPISEHNRLYWYRQTLGQGPEFLTYFQNEAQLEKSRLLSDRFSAERPKGSFSTLEIQRTEQGDSAMYLCASSLEGINTEAFFGQGTRLTVV.

The chain links TRBV4-3 to TRBJ1-6, with D possibly TRBD1 on 6 matching bases. CDR3 length: 15 residues. The germline CDR1 and CDR2 sequences are LGHNA and YSLEER. V lost 0 bases and J lost 13, with 16 bases in between. The DNA for the CDR3 is TGCGCCAGCAGCCAAGATCCAAGACAGGCATCCCCCCTCCACTTT. It specifies CASSQDPRQASPLHF.

V usage is TRBV7-9 and J usage is TRBJ2-5; 7 nucleotides line up with TRBD1. The ends lost 7 bases at V and 4 bases at J; junction bases unmatched: 9. The CDR3 totals 14 residues. Germline values: CDR1 SEHNR, CDR2 FQNEAQ (reference sequence). DNA of the CDR3: TGTGCCAGCACAACAGGGGAATATCCAGAGACCCAGTACTTC. Translation gives CASTTGEYPETQYF.

This clone is a singleton in its sample. The chain has TRBV29-1 and TRBJ2-7; the D gene is possibly TRBD1 (5 bases). The CDR3 is 13 residues long. The V end was cut by 6 bases, the J end by 2 bases, with 14 bases between. Germline loops: CDR1 SQVTM, CDR2 ANQGSEA. CDR3 DNA sequence: TGCAGCGTGCAACGACAGTTTGCCTACGAGCAGTACTTC. This sequence encodes CSVQRQFAYEQYF.

This chain uses TRBV25-1 with TRBJ1-1, with TRBD1 as a possible D gene (6 bases). V lost 7 bases, J lost 3 bases, and 18 bases lay in between. Germline V gene lookup returns CDR1 MGHDK and CDR2 SYGVNS. The CDR3 loop spans 15 amino acids. DNA for the CDR3: TGTGCCAGCACCCCCTCCTACAGGGACCACACTGAAGCTTTCTTT. As protein: CASTPSYRDHTEAFF. Full variable domain (rest looked up from reference TRBV25-1 and TRBJ1-1): EADIYQTPRYLVIGTGKKITLECSQTMGHDKMYWYQQDPGMELHLIHYSYGVNSTEKGDLSSESTVSRIRTEHFPLTLESARPSHTSQYLCASTPSYRDHTEAFFGQGTRLTVV.

In its sample, this clone was seen a few times. This sequence joins TRBV7-2 and TRBJ2-1, with TRBD1 as a possible D gene (6 bases). Germline assignment: CDR1 SGHTA and CDR2 FQGNSA. Trimming stripped 2 bases from V and 5 bases from J, with 13 bases between. This CDR3 region has 15 residues. CDR3 region: CASSLQAHRDNEQFF. The CDR3 DNA reads as TGTGCCAGCAGCTTACAGGCCCACAGGGACAATGAGCAGTTCTTC. Full variable domain (remainder filled in from reference TRBV7-2 and TRBJ2-1): GAGVSQSPSNKVTEKGKDVELRCDPISGHTALYWYRQSLGQGLEFLIYFQGNSAPDKSGLPSDRFSAERTGGSVSTLTIQRTQQEDSAVYLCASSLQAHRDNEQFFGPGTRLTVL.

The chain has TRBV29-1 and TRBJ2-3; 13 bases fit TRBD2. Germline V lookup: CDR1 SQVTM, CDR2 ANQGSEA. After removal of 6 bases from V and 6 bases from J, the junction contained 6 bases not matched to a gene. The CDR3 consists of 14 residues. This chain's CDR3 is CSVTRLAGGDTQYF. In DNA, the CDR3 is TGCAGCGTCACCCGACTAGCGGGGGGCGATACGCAGTATTTT.

This clone was recorded once. The chain is built from TRBV5-1 and TRBJ2-7, with D maybe TRBD1 (6 bases). The CDR3 sequence is 14 residues long. The ends were cut back, 4 bases at V and 6 bases at J, with 17 bases in the middle. From germline, CDR1 is SGHRS and CDR2 YFSETQ. The CDR3 bases are TGCGCCAGCAGCCCGCAGGGGATGATCGGCGAGCAGTACTTC. Protein sequence: CASSPQGMIGEQYF.

J is TRBJ2-7 and V is TRBV3-1 (or the pseudogene TRBV3-2), with TRBD1 identical over 10 bases. The CDR3 runs to 15 residues. Germline lookup yields CDR1 LGHDT and CDR2 YNNKEL (reference sequence). V shed 3 bases, J shed 4 bases, and the junction held 6 bases outside the gene matches. The CDR3 region is CASSHGTGAGYEQYF. DNA for the CDR3: TGTGCCAGCAGCCACGGGACAGGGGCTGGGTACGAGCAGTACTTC.

The chain employs TRBV21-1 and TRBJ1-5; the table gives TRBD1 as D, unverified against the DNA. TRBV21-1 is annotated as a pseudogene. This CDR3 is built from 16 residues. As DNA, the CDR3 is TGTGCCAGCAGCAAAACAGGGGACACGGGCAATCAGCCCCAGCATTTT. Protein sequence: CASSKTGDTGNQPQHF.

This sequence joins TRBV9 and TRBJ1-3; TRBD1 is a possible D gene (5 bases). Germline CDR1 SGDLS, CDR2 YYNGEE. The CDR3 totals 15 residues. V was pared by 0 bases and J by 2 bases, with 9 bases between. The CDR3 region is CASSVEGATGNTIYF. DNA of the CDR3: TGTGCCAGCAGCGTAGAAGGGGCCACTGGAAACACCATATATTTT.

The genes are TRBV7-8 and TRBJ1-1, with D tentatively TRBD1 (6 bases). Trimming removed 5 bases from V and 2 bases from J, with 12 bases in between. Germline V lookup: CDR1 SGHVS, CDR2 FQNEAQ. This CDR3 is built from 14 residues. For the CDR3, the DNA is TGTGCCAGCAGCCTTATGGGACAAAACACTGAAGCTTTCTTT. Translating it yields CASSLMGQNTEAFF.

The chain is built from TRBV29-1 and TRBJ1-5; D is perhaps TRBD1 (5 bases). This CDR3 region has 13 residues. The germline CDR1 and CDR2 sequences are SQVTM and ANQGSEA. The V and J ends lost 6 bases and 2 bases respectively, with 11 bases between them. CDR3 residues: CSVGHGGNQPQHF. CDR3 coding DNA: TGCAGCGTCGGACATGGAGGCAATCAGCCCCAGCATTTT.

The chain combines TRBV21-1 with TRBJ2-6; whether TRBD1, the table's D call, matches the DNA was not checked. TRBV21-1 is designated a pseudogene. The CDR3 runs to 19 residues. CDR3 DNA: TGTGCCAGCAGCCTCCGATCTAAGGACAGGGGGTCAGGGGCCAACGTCCTGACTTTC. It translates to CASSLRSKDRGSGANVLTF.

This rearrangement joins TRBV11-2 to TRBJ2-7; the match to TRBD1 covers 9 bases. From germline, CDR1 is SGHAT and CDR2 FQNNGV. The CDR3 extends over 14 amino acids. The V segment lost 3 bases and the J segment 3 bases; nucleotides outside the gene matches: 3. The DNA of the CDR3 is TGTGCCAGCAGCTTGTACAGGGGGCGCTACGAGCAGTACTTC. Its translation is CASSLYRGRYEQYF.

This clone has only one observation. The V and J genes are TRBV12-1 and TRBJ2-1; the table names TRBD2, a call not compared with the DNA. TRBV12-1 is assigned pseudogene status. The CDR3 covers 18 residues. The DNA for the CDR3 is TGTGCCAGCAGCCCGAGGGCCTTAGCGAACAGCTCCTACAATGAGCAGTTCTTC. Residues: CASSPRALANSSYNEQFF.

The V gene is TRBV30, the J gene TRBJ2-5; D is undetermined. V lost 0 bases and J lost 6, with 5 bases in between. The CDR3 contains 11 residues. In germline, CDR1 is GTSNPN, CDR2 SVGIG (reference sequence). DNA of the CDR3: TGTGCCTGGAGTGTACTCCAGACCCAGTACTTC. Translated, it gives CAWSVLQTQYF.

For this clone: Other DNA sequences in this sample translate to the same CDR3. The chain is built from TRBV7-2 and TRBJ1-4; D is possibly TRBD1 (6 bases). Germline-derived CDR1 and CDR2 are SGHTA and FQGNSA. This CDR3 is built from 16 residues. With 1 base removed from V and 5 bases from J, the gap between germline ends came to 14 bases. This CDR3 reads CASSLVGGAGNEKLFF. CDR3 in DNA: TGTGCCAGCAGCTTAGTGGGGGGGGCAGGGAATGAAAAACTGTTTTTT. Looking up the rest from reference TRBV7-2 and TRBJ1-4 gives the full variable domain: GAGVSQSPSNKVTEKGKDVELRCDPISGHTALYWYRQSLGQGLEFLIYFQGNSAPDKSGLPSDRFSAERTGGSVSTLTIQRTQQEDSAVYLCASSLVGGAGNEKLFFGSGTQLSVL.